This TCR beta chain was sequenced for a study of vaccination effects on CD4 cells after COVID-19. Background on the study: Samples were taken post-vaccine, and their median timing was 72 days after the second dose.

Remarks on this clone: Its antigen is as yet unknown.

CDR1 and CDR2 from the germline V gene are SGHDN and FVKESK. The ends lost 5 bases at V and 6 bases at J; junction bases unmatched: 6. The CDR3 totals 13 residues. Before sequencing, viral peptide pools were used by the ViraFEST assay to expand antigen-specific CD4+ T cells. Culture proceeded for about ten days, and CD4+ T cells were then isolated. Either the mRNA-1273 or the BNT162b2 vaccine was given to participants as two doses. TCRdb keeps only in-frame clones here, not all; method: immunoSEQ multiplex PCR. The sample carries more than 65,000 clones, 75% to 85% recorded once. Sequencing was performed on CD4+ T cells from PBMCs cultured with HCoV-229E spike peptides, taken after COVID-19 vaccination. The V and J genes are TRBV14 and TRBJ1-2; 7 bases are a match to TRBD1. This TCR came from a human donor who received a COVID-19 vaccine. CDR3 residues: CASSWSTGNGYTF. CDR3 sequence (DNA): TGTGCCAGCAGCTGGTCGACAGGGAATGGCTACACCTTC.